Listed below are T cell receptor beta chains from one sample, sequenced in a study of spatial heterogeneity in lung cancer. In TCRdb, the 5' RACE reads were re-called with MiXCR into one record per CDR3 protein. The table lists 7,000 or so distinct CDR3 sequences, less than 6% of them singletons. The sequencing used normal lung tissue next to the tumor, collected at surgery. The receptors come from a female donor with early-stage non-small cell lung cancer. CDR3s include the opening cysteine and the closing phenylalanine or tryptophan.

>TRBV25-1
CASTELETQYF
>TRBV28
CASSLTGGPYNEQFF
>TRBV5-5
CASSLARGNGELFF
>TRBV11-2
CASSLTDRGYGYTF
>TRBV7-3
CASSRLEVDTQYF
>TRBV3-1
CASSQVPDTEAFF
>TRBV30
CAWSVSSWGNTEAFF
>TRBV6-6
CASSYTARDRGSEQYF
>TRBV10-3
CAISVVAGGDTQYF
>TRBV9
CASSVGGSGDNQPQHF
>TRBV7-2
CASSPRTGEQFF
>TRBV6-1
CASNLDRVSNQPQHF
>TRBV5-1
CASSFASGYNEQFF
>TRBV20-1
CSAFKPPGSNTEAFF
>TRBV19
CASLSGGRAYTGELFF
>TRBV27
CASSFTLTGGDGYTF
>TRBV4-2
CASSQEPTGVGGELFF
>TRBV7-3
CASSLTQGSYNEQFF
>TRBV3-1
CASSLGTSGPREQYF
>TRBV20-1
CSARVSGSDTQYF
>TRBV5-5
CASSTMSGDEQFF
>TRBV7-2
CASSPQPRPAETQYF
>TRBV29-1
CSVLGLAGVQEQFF
>TRBV28
CASSFGDRSYEQYF
>TRBV25-1
CASSDPGPGGHEQYF
>TRBV20-1
CSARSVSSYEQYF
>TRBV27
CASSFLQGDQPQHF
>TRBV6-6
CASSTQNSNQPQHF
>TRBV27
CASSTSLSSEQYF
>TRBV7-9
CASSLNGQTYEQYF
>TRBV20-1
CSARSGNNSPLHF
>TRBV29-1
CSVEGGGTEAFF
>TRBV28
CASSSQLATTNEKLFF
>TRBV20-1
CSASHGQGADEQYF
>TRBV3-1
CASSHAGGTEAFF
>TRBV24-1
CATKGSGETQYF
>TRBV4-1
CASRNPLGLAGADEQFF
>TRBV20-1
CSAGPGSDTDTQYF
>TRBV4-1
CASSQGLAGGVKYEQYF
>TRBV4-1
CASSVIGGADTEAFF
>TRBV12-3/TRBV12-4
CASSLAGSRYEQYF
>TRBV5-1
CASSLASGDTQYF
>TRBV7-9
CASSLTGPLETQYF
>TRBV29-1
CSVAAVGAKNIQYF
>TRBV24-1
CATSTESGGYTF
>TRBV14
CASSLVVGELFF
>TRBV7-2
CASRPGTGALTGELFF
>TRBV20-1
CSAQGDVGEQYF
>TRBV4-1
CASSPTPAEFEQYF